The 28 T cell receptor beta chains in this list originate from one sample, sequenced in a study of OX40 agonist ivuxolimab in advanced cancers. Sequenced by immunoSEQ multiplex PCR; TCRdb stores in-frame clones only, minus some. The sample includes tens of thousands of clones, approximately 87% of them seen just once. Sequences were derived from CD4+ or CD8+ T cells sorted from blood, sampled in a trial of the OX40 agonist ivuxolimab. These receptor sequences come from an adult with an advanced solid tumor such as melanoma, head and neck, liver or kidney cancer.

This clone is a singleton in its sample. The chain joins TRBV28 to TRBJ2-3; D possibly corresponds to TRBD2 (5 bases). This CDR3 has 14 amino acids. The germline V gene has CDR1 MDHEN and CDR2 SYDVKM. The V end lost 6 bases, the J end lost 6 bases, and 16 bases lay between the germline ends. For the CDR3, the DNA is TGTGCCAGCAGCCGCGCCGGGGTTACGGATACGCAGTATTTT. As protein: CASSRAGVTDTQYF.

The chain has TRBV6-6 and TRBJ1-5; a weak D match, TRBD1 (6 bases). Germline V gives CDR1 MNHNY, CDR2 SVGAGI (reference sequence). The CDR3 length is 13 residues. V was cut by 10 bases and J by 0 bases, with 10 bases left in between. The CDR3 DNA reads TGTGCCATCACAGGGCTTAGCAATCAGCCCCAGCATTTT. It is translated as CAITGLSNQPQHF.

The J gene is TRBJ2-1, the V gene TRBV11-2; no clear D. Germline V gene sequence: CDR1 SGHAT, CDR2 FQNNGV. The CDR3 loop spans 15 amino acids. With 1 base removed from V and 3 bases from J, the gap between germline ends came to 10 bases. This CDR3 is CASSLVPQIYNEQFF. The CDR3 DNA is TGTGCCAGCAGCTTAGTCCCACAAATCTACAATGAGCAGTTCTTC.

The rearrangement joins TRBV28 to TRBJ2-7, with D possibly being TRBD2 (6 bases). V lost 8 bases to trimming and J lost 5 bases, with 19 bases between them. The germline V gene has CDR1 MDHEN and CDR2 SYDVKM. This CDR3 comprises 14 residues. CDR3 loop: CASAAPGVPDEQYF. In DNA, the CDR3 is TGTGCCAGCGCTGCCCCGGGAGTCCCCGACGAGCAGTACTTC.

Written as DNA, the CDR3 is TGCGCCAGCAGCTTGGAAGGGACAGGGGTGAATGAGCAGTTCTTC. Residues: CASSLEGTGVNEQFF. The chain couples TRBV5-1 to TRBJ2-1, with 10 bases lining up with TRBD1. With 0 bases clipped from V and 7 bases from J, the junction kept 4 bases outside the gene matches. The CDR3 is 15 residues long. Germline CDR1 reads SGHRS; CDR2 reads YFSETQ. Full variable domain (remainder filled in from reference TRBV5-1 and TRBJ2-1): KAGVTQTPRYLIKTRGQQVTLSCSPISGHRSVSWYQQTPGQGLQFLFEYFSETQRNKGNFPGRFSGRQFSNSRSEMNVSTLELGDSALYLCASSLEGTGVNEQFFGPGTRLTVL.

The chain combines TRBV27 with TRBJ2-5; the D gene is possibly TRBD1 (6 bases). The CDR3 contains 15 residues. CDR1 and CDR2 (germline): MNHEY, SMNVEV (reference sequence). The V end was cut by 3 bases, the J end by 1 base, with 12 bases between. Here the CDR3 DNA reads TGTGCCAGCAGTTTTGATGGGGGCCGCCAAGAGACCCAGTACTTC. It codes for CASSFDGGRQETQYF.

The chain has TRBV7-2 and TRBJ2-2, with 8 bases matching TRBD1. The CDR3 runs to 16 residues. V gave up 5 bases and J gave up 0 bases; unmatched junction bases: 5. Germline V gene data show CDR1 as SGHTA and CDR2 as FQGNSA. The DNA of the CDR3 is TGTGCCAGCAGCATAATGGGACAGGCGAACACCGGGGAGCTGTTTTTT. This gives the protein CASSIMGQANTGELFF.

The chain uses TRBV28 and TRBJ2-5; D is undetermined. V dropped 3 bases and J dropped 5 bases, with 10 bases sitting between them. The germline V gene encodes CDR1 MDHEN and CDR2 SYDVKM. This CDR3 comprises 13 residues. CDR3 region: CASSLVGAETQYF. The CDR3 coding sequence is TGTGCCAGCAGTTTGGTAGGCGCGGAGACCCAGTACTTC.

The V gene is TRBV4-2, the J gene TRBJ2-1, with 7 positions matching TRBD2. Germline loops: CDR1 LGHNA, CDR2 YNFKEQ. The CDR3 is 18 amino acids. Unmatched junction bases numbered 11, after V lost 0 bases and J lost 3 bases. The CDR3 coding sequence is TGTGCCAGCAGCCAAGAAGTTGCTTGGGGCGGGAGCTACAATGAGCAGTTCTTC. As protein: CASSQEVAWGGSYNEQFF.

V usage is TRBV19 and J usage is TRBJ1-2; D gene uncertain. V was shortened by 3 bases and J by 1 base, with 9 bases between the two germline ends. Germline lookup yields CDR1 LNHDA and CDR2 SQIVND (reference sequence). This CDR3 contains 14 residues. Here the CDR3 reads CASSISAGNYGYTF. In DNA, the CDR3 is TGTGCCAGTAGTATCTCGGCTGGTAACTATGGCTACACCTTC.

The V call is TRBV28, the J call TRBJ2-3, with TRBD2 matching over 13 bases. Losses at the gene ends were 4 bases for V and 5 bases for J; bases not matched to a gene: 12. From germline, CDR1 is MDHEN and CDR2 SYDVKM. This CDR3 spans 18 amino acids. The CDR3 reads CASSSFFGLAGAEDTQYF. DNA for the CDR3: TGTGCCAGCAGTTCCTTTTTCGGACTAGCGGGAGCCGAAGATACGCAGTATTTT.

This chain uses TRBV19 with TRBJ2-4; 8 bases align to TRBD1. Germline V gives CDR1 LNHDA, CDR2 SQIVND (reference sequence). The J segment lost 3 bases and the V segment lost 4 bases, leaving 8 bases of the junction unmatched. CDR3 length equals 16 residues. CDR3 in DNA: TGTGCCAGTAGTACAATGACAGGGGCAGTCAAAAACATTCAGTACTTC. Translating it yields CASSTMTGAVKNIQYF.

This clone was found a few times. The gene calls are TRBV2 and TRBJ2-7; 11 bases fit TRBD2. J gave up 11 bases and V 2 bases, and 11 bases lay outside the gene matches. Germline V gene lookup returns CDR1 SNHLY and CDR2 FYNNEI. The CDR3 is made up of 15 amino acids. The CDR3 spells CASSESGLAGGEKYF. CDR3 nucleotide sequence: TGTGCCAGCAGTGAATCAGGGCTAGCGGGAGGAGAAAAGTACTTC.

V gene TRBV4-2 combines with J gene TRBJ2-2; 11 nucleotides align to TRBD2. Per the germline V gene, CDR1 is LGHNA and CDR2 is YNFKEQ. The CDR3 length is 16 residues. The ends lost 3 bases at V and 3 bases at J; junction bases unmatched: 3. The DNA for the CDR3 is TGTGCCAGCAGCCAGCTAGCGGGAGGCGACACCGGGGAGCTGTTTTTT. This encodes CASSQLAGGDTGELFF.

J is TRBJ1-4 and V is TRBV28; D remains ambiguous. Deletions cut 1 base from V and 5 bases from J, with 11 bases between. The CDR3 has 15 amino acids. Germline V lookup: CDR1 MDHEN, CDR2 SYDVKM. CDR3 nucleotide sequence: TGTGCCAGCAGTTTATATACCCCTGGAAATGAAAAACTGTTTTTT. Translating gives CASSLYTPGNEKLFF.

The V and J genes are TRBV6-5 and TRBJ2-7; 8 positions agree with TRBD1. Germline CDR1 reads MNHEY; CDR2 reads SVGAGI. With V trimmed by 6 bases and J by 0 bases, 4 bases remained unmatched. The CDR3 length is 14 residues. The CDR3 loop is CASSRDRISYEQYF. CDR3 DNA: TGTGCCAGCAGCCGGGACAGGATCTCCTACGAGCAGTACTTC.

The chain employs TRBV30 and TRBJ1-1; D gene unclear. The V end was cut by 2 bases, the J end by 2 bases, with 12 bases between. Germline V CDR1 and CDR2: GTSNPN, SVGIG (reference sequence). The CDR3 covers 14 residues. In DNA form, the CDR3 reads TGTGCCTGGAGTCCCCCCGGACGAAACACTGAAGCTTTCTTT. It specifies CAWSPPGRNTEAFF.

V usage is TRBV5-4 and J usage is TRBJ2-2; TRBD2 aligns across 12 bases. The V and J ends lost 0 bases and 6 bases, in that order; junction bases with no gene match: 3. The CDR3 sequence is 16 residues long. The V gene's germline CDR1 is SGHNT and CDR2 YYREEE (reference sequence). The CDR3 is CASSLVLAGGPGELFF. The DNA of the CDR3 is TGTGCCAGCAGCTTGGTGCTAGCGGGAGGGCCCGGGGAGCTGTTTTTT.

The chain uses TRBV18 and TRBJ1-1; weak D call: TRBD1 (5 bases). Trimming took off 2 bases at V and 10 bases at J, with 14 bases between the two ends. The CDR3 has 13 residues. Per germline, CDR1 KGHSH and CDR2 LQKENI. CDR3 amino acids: CASSPMGQVGAFF. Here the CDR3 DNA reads TGTGCCAGCTCACCAATGGGGCAGGTGGGAGCTTTCTTT.

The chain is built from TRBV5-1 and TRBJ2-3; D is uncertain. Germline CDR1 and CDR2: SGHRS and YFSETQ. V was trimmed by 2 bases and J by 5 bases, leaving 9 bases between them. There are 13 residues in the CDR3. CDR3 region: CASSFGSEDTQYF. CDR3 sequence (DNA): TGCGCCAGCAGCTTCGGCTCCGAAGATACGCAGTATTTT.

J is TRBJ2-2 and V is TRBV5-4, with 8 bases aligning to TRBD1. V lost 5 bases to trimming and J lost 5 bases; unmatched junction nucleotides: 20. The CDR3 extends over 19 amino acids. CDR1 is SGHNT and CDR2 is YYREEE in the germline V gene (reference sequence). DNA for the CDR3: TGTGCCAGCAGACCTGCAGGACAGGGAAACCGGGATGGGACCGGGGAGCTGTTTTTT. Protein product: CASRPAGQGNRDGTGELFF.

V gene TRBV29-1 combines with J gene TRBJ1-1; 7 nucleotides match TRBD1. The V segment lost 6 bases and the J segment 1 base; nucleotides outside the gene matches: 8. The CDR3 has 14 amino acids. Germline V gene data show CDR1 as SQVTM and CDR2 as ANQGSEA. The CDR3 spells CSVKQGGTNTEAFF. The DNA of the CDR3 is TGCAGCGTAAAGCAGGGGGGGACGAACACTGAAGCTTTCTTT.

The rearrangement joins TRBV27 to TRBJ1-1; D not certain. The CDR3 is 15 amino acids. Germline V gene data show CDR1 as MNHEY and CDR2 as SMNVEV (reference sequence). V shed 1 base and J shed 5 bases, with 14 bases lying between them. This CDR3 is CASSLYSGSGTEAFF. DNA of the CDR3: TGTGCCAGCAGTTTATATAGCGGGTCGGGGACTGAAGCTTTCTTT.

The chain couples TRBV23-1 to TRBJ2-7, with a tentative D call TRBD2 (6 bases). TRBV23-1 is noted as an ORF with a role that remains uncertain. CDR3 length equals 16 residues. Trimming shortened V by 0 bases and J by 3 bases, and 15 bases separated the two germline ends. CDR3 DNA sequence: TGCGCCAGCAGTCAATCGTGGGGGGAGGACGGCTACGAGCAGTACTTC. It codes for CASSQSWGEDGYEQYF.

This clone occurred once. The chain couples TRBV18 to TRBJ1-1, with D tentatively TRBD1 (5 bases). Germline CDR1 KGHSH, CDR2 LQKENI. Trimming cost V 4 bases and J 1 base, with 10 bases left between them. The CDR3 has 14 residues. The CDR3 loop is CASSLAGTNTEAFF. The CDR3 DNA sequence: TGTGCCAGCTCACTAGCAGGGACGAACACTGAAGCTTTCTTT.

CDR3 region: CASTPSGRGHGELFF. CDR3 nucleotides: TGTGCCAGCACCCCGTCAGGCAGGGGGCACGGGGAGCTGTTTTTT. The V gene is TRBV6-5, the J gene TRBJ2-2, with 8 bases that match TRBD1. Germline CDR1 reads MNHEY; CDR2 reads SVGAGI. J was trimmed by 7 bases and V by 7 bases; bases with no gene match: 11. The CDR3 contains 15 residues.

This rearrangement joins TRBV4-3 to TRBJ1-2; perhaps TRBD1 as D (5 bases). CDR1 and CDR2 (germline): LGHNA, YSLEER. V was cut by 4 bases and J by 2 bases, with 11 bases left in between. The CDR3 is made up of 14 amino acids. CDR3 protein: CASSPRETNYGYTF. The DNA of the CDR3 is TGCGCCAGCAGCCCCAGGGAAACCAACTATGGCTACACCTTC.

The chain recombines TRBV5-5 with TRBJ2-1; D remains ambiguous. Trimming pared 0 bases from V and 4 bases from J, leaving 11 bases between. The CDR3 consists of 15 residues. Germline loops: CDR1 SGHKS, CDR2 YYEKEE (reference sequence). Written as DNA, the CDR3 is TGTGCCAGCAGCTTGGTTCCCGGCTTATACAATGAGCAGTTCTTC. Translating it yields CASSLVPGLYNEQFF.